The 32 T cell receptor beta chains presented below share a single source sample, sequenced in a study of tumor-infiltrating lymphocytes in localized non-small cell lung cancer. This table comes from immunoSEQ multiplex PCR, and its TCRdb copy is limited to in-frame clones, with some not included. Among 15,000 to 20,000 clones listed, more than 70% were seen once. The sequenced sample consisted of uninvolved lung tissue not adjacent to the tumor. The receptors originated from a human donor with non-small cell lung cancer.

CDR3 bases: TGTGCCAGCAGTTTAGGACGACAGGGTGTCTACGAGCAGTACTTC. Translating gives CASSLGRQGVYEQYF. The chain employs TRBV27 and TRBJ2-7; TRBD1 matches 7 bases. The germline gives CDR1 MNHEY, CDR2 SMNVEV (reference sequence). Unmatched junction bases numbered 7, after V lost 2 bases and J lost 3 bases. The CDR3 contains 15 residues.

The sample holds one count of this clone. The J gene is TRBJ2-7, the V gene TRBV7-2, with 8 positions matching TRBD2. With V trimmed by 5 bases and J by 2 bases, 8 bases remained unmatched. The CDR3 is made up of 15 amino acids. CDR1 and CDR2 (germline): SGHTA, FQGNSA. The chain's CDR3 is CASSPGGGKTYEQYF. CDR3 sequence (DNA): TGTGCCAGCAGCCCCGGGGGGGGTAAGACCTACGAGCAGTACTTC.

A few counts support this clone. V gene TRBV4-1 combines with J gene TRBJ2-6; tentatively, D is TRBD1 or TRBD2 (5 bases each). CDR3 size: 18 residues. Germline V gene data show CDR1 as MGHRA and CDR2 as YSYEKL. Trimming cost V 0 bases and J 7 bases, with 19 bases left between them. In DNA, the CDR3 is TGCGCCAGCAGCCAAGAAGAAGGTGGGCAGGGAGTTGCCAACGTCCTGACTTTC. Protein sequence: CASSQEEGGQGVANVLTF.

This rearrangement joins TRBV20-1 to TRBJ1-1; D unresolved. Germline lookup yields CDR1 DFQATT and CDR2 SNEGSKA (reference sequence). This CDR3 is built from 11 residues. V dropped 0 bases and J dropped 5 bases, with 4 bases sitting between them. The CDR3 region has the DNA TGCAGTGCTAGAGATCGTACTGAAGCTTTCTTT. Translated: CSARDRTEAFF.

This CDR3 is CASTPVGWGNTEAFF. The CDR3 DNA reads TGTGCCAGCACCCCAGTGGGGTGGGGGAACACTGAAGCTTTCTTT. This rearrangement joins TRBV2 to TRBJ1-1; D is undetermined. V lost 7 bases to trimming and J lost 1 base, with 16 bases between them. Germline CDR1 SNHLY, CDR2 FYNNEI. The CDR3 length is 15 residues.

This chain uses TRBV7-9 with TRBJ1-3; D gene unclear. This CDR3 is built from 15 residues. CDR1 is SEHNR, CDR2 FQNEAQ, per germline (reference sequence). The ends were cut back, 8 bases at V and 2 bases at J, with 16 bases in the middle. The CDR3 region is CASAGFGVTGNTIYF. The DNA of the CDR3 is TGTGCCAGCGCAGGTTTCGGGGTAACTGGAAACACCATATATTTT.

The sample holds a few counts of this clone. The gene calls are TRBV18 and TRBJ1-2; 7 nucleotides line up with TRBD1. CDR3 size: 14 residues. V was pared by 0 bases and J by 14 bases, with 12 bases of the junction left unmatched. The germline V gene encodes CDR1 KGHSH and CDR2 LQKENI. The CDR3 DNA follows: TGTGCCAGCTCACCACCAACCGGGGACAGTCGTTGGACCTTC. Translated, it gives CASSPPTGDSRWTF.

This chain connects TRBV10-3 to TRBJ1-1, with D hard to call. Germline CDR1 reads ENHRY; CDR2 reads SYGVKD. With 0 bases removed from V and 1 base from J, the gap between germline ends came to 6 bases. The CDR3 extends over 14 amino acids. The CDR3 DNA reads TGTGCCATCAGTGAGTCCCTCGGGAACACTGAAGCTTTCTTT. It is translated as CAISESLGNTEAFF.

The chain is built from TRBV2 and TRBJ2-3, with 8 bases fitting TRBD2. CDR1 and CDR2 from the germline V gene are SNHLY and FYNNEI. V trimming: 7 bases; J trimming: 10 bases; junction bases outside the gene matches: 10. The CDR3 is 13 residues long. In DNA form, the CDR3 reads TGTGCCAGCACGGTAGCGGGAAAAGGAGCGCAGTATTTT. Protein: CASTVAGKGAQYF.

V is TRBV30 and J is TRBJ1-1; 7 bases line up with TRBD1. This CDR3 contains 15 residues. V was pared by 0 bases and J by 5 bases, with 9 bases of the junction left unmatched. CDR1 GTSNPN and CDR2 SVGIG come from the germline V gene (reference sequence). CDR3 region: CAWSVWSRGFTEAFF. CDR3 in DNA: TGTGCCTGGAGTGTATGGTCCAGGGGGTTTACTGAAGCTTTCTTT.

This clone showed up just a few times. The V and J genes are TRBV2 and TRBJ1-3; D not certain. The CDR3 runs to 16 residues. Trimming shortened V by 2 bases and J by 0 bases, and 11 bases separated the two germline ends. Looked up from germline, CDR1 is SNHLY and CDR2 is FYNNEI. CDR3 nucleotides: TGTGCCAGCAGTGAATATTCAGCTAGCTCTGGAAACACCATATATTTT. This translates into CASSEYSASSGNTIYF.

V usage is TRBV18 and J usage is TRBJ2-5; 8 positions agree with TRBD2. V was pared by 1 base and J by 2 bases, with 6 bases of the junction left unmatched. CDR1 and CDR2 (germline): KGHSH, LQKENI. The CDR3 extends over 16 amino acids. As DNA, the CDR3 is TGTGCCAGCTCACCACTTACTAGCGGCCATCAAGAGACCCAGTACTTC. Its translation: CASSPLTSGHQETQYF.

The rearrangement links TRBV7-6 to TRBJ2-7; D perhaps matches TRBD1 (6 bases). CDR1 is SGHVS and CDR2 is FNYEAQ in the germline V gene. This CDR3 is built from 14 residues. Deletions cut 4 bases from V and 3 bases from J, with 13 bases between. The CDR3 sequence is CASSSTGLSYEQYF. The CDR3 DNA sequence: TGTGCCAGCAGCTCCACAGGGTTAAGCTACGAGCAGTACTTC.

The genes are TRBV10-1 and TRBJ1-1; 7 bases align to TRBD1. From germline, CDR1 is WNHNN and CDR2 SYGVQD (reference sequence). This CDR3 contains 14 residues. V lost 3 bases, J lost 4 bases, and 5 bases stayed unmatched. CDR3 nucleotides: TGCGCCAGCAGTGAAAACAGGGGCGTCACTGAAGCTTTCTTT. Its protein product is CASSENRGVTEAFF.

This clone was picked up one time. V and J are TRBV2 and TRBJ1-2; D uncertain. Deletions cut 1 base from V and 2 bases from J, with 5 bases between. The CDR3 length is 13 residues. Germline CDR1 and CDR2: SNHLY and FYNNEI. The CDR3 sequence is CASSEDINYGYTF. The CDR3 DNA reads TGTGCCAGCAGTGAAGACATAAACTATGGCTACACCTTC.

This clone was recorded a few times. The V and J genes are TRBV6-1 and TRBJ1-2, with a tentative D call TRBD1 (6 bases). There are 14 residues in the CDR3. Between the trimmed V and J ends, which lost 10 bases and 4 bases, there was a span of 19 bases. The germline V gene encodes CDR1 MNHNS and CDR2 SASEGT. The CDR3 region is CATLTRGLFYGYTF. CDR3 DNA sequence: TGTGCCACGCTGACCAGGGGACTCTTCTATGGCTACACCTTC.

This chain links TRBV29-1 with TRBJ2-7; a possible D gene is TRBD2 (6 bases). The V gene's germline CDR1 is SQVTM and CDR2 ANQGSEA. The CDR3 extends over 14 amino acids. Trimming cost V 4 bases and J 7 bases, with 20 bases left between them. The CDR3 sequence: CSVGGEGQPREQYF. CDR3 DNA sequence: TGCAGCGTTGGGGGGGAAGGCCAGCCTCGGGAGCAGTACTTC.

V and J are TRBV4-2 and TRBJ2-7, with D maybe TRBD1 (5 bases). Germline V gene data show CDR1 as LGHNA and CDR2 as YNFKEQ. V was shortened by 4 bases and J by 2 bases, with 12 bases between the two germline ends. The CDR3 is 14 residues long. The CDR3 DNA sequence: TGTGCCAGCAGCCTGGCAGGGAACCCCTACGAGCAGTACTTC. Protein: CASSLAGNPYEQYF.

The J gene is TRBJ2-3, the V gene TRBV6-5; 7 bases align to TRBD2. The CDR3 has 15 residues. V was pared by 0 bases and J by 2 bases, with 2 bases of the junction left unmatched. CDR1 is MNHEY and CDR2 is SVGAGI in the germline V gene. In DNA, the CDR3 is TGTGCCAGCAGTTACTCTGGGGACTACACAGATACGCAGTATTTT. It specifies CASSYSGDYTDTQYF.

J is TRBJ2-7 and V is TRBV14; unclear D gene. The ends were cut back, 4 bases at V and 5 bases at J, with 12 bases in the middle. The germline V gene encodes CDR1 SGHDN and CDR2 FVKESK. This CDR3 contains 13 residues. CDR3: CASSLQLRNEQYF. The CDR3 DNA reads TGTGCCAGCAGCCTACAACTGAGAAACGAGCAGTACTTC.

The chain is built from TRBV27 and TRBJ1-1; D remains ambiguous. V was cut by 2 bases and J by 4 bases, with 11 bases left in between. The CDR3 has 14 amino acids. Germline V CDR1 and CDR2: MNHEY, SMNVEV (reference sequence). The CDR3: CASSLKVWGTEAFF. CDR3 nucleotides: TGTGCCAGCAGTTTAAAGGTATGGGGCACTGAAGCTTTCTTT.

In its sample, this clone was seen a few times. This sequence joins TRBV7-2 and TRBJ1-4; TRBD1 matches 7 bases. CDR3 size: 15 residues. J was trimmed by 0 bases and V by 5 bases; bases with no gene match: 3. In germline, CDR1 is SGHTA, CDR2 FQGNSA. CDR3 protein: CASSTQGATNEKLFF. CDR3 bases: TGTGCCAGCAGCACCCAGGGGGCAACTAATGAAAAACTGTTTTTT.

This clone was seen once. The chain joins TRBV5-4 to TRBJ1-1, with a weak D call TRBD1 (5 bases). The germline V gene has CDR1 SGHNT and CDR2 YYREEE (reference sequence). V dropped 0 bases and J dropped 0 bases, with 6 bases sitting between them. The CDR3 sequence is 14 residues long. The DNA for the CDR3 is TGTGCCAGCAGCTTGGGACAGATGAACACTGAAGCTTTCTTT. Translating gives CASSLGQMNTEAFF.

By its share, this clone is medium-sized. The J gene is TRBJ1-1, the V gene TRBV28; D is possibly TRBD1 (5 bases). With 6 bases removed from V and 11 bases from J, the gap between germline ends came to 22 bases. Germline CDR1 is MDHEN and CDR2 is SYDVKM. The CDR3 contains 14 residues. CDR3 in amino acids: CASSPWGEGMFAFF. The CDR3 DNA reads as TGTGCCAGCAGCCCATGGGGGGAGGGAATGTTTGCTTTCTTT.

This chain uses TRBV2 with TRBJ2-1; TRBD2 matches at 7 bases. The CDR3 is 18 amino acids. J lost 1 base, V lost 6 bases, and 15 bases had no gene match. Germline V gene sequence: CDR1 SNHLY, CDR2 FYNNEI. The CDR3: CASRTPGLTHSSYNEQFF. CDR3 DNA sequence: TGTGCCAGCAGGACACCGGGACTAACACATTCTTCCTACAATGAGCAGTTCTTC.

This clone has more than one count but fewer than ten. The J gene is TRBJ1-5, the V gene TRBV30; D might be TRBD1 (6 bases). Trimming left V 4 bases short and J 5 bases short, with 21 bases between. Germline CDR1 GTSNPN, CDR2 SVGIG (reference sequence). The CDR3 runs 16 residues. The CDR3 protein is CAWILSCGGPYQPQHF. Here the CDR3 DNA reads TGTGCCTGGATCTTAAGTTGTGGGGGCCCCTATCAGCCCCAGCATTTT.

The chain carries TRBV10-3 and TRBJ2-1; 8 nucleotides align to TRBD1. The V gene end was trimmed by 4 bases and the J gene end by 7 bases; junction bases not matched to a gene: 3. Per the germline V gene, CDR1 is ENHRY and CDR2 is SYGVKD. This CDR3 has 13 amino acids. The CDR3 protein is CAISGTGMNEQFF. The CDR3 DNA follows: TGTGCCATCAGTGGGACAGGGATGAATGAGCAGTTCTTC.

The rearrangement uses TRBV28 and TRBJ2-7; TRBD1 agrees at 8 bases. CDR3 length: 12 residues. V shed 8 bases, J shed 4 bases, and the junction held 4 bases outside the gene matches. The germline gives CDR1 MDHEN, CDR2 SYDVKM. CDR3 DNA sequence: TGTGCCAGCCGGACAGGGATGTACGAGCAGTACTTC. It translates to CASRTGMYEQYF.

The V call is TRBV6-1, the J call TRBJ2-7, with a weak D call TRBD1 (6 bases). V was cut by 7 bases and J by 3 bases, with 19 bases left in between. Germline CDR1 and CDR2: MNHNS and SASEGT. This CDR3 is built from 15 residues. The CDR3 nucleotides are TGTGCCAGCAATCAAGACAGGCTAGCCCTCTACGAGCAGTACTTC. Translated, it gives CASNQDRLALYEQYF.

The CDR3 coding sequence is TGCAGCGTTGAAGATCGGCCTCGTTCGATAGCGGGAGGGTACGAGCAGTACTTC. Protein product: CSVEDRPRSIAGGYEQYF. The rearrangement joins TRBV29-1 to TRBJ2-7; TRBD2 aligns across 11 bases. Germline V gives CDR1 SQVTM, CDR2 ANQGSEA. V lost 0 bases and J lost 4; bases outside the gene matches: 14. This CDR3 contains 18 residues.

The chain employs TRBV25-1 and TRBJ2-2; D gene unclear. The germline V and J ends were trimmed by 6 bases and 4 bases, with 12 bases remaining between them. Germline V gene lookup returns CDR1 MGHDK and CDR2 SYGVNS. This CDR3 is built from 14 residues. The DNA of the CDR3 is TGTGCCAGCAGCCTCCTCCAGTTCACCGGGGAGCTGTTTTTT. Amino acid sequence: CASSLLQFTGELFF.

The V gene is TRBV2, the J gene TRBJ1-2; TRBD1 aligns across 7 bases. Germline values: CDR1 SNHLY, CDR2 FYNNEI. The CDR3 loop spans 15 amino acids. The J segment lost 2 bases and the V segment lost 8 bases, leaving 11 bases of the junction unmatched. The CDR3 coding sequence is TGTGCCAGCGCAATATCCGGGACAGTCAACTATGGCTACACCTTC. Translated, it gives CASAISGTVNYGYTF. Looking up the rest from reference TRBV2 and TRBJ1-2 gives the full variable domain: EPEVTQTPSHQVTQMGQEVILRCVPISNHLYFYWYRQILGQKVEFLVSFYNNEISEKSEIFDDQFSVERPDGSNFTLKIRSTKLEDSAMYFCASAISGTVNYGYTFGSGTRLTVV.